The 10 T cell receptor beta chains below come from one sample, sequenced in a study of identical twins. TCRdb reprocessed the 5' RACE reads with MiXCR, giving one entry per CDR3 protein. The sample has 690,000 or so distinct CDR3 sequences, around 8.6% seen once; the top ten hold around 0.98%. The same sample was also used in a study of yellow fever vaccine responses in identical twins.

Sequencing input: PBMCs. The receptors were gathered from a young woman in good health.

About this clonotype: An end of the junction differs from the germline gene, which may be a read error. This rearrangement joins TRBV6-1 to TRBJ2-7, with 9 nucleotides matching TRBD1. The CDR3 is made up of 14 amino acids. The germline V gene has CDR1 MNHNS and CDR2 SASEGT. The CDR3 here is CAGRAGQGVFEQYF. The CDR3 DNA follows: TGTGCCGGCAGAGCGGGACAGGGTGTGTTCGAGCAGTACTTC.

The gene calls are TRBV9 and TRBJ2-5, with TRBD1 matching over 9 bases. In germline, CDR1 is SGDLS, CDR2 YYNGEE. The CDR3 length is 15 residues. The ends lost 3 bases at V and 4 bases at J; junction bases unmatched: 7. This CDR3 reads CASSAGDRVTETQYF. CDR3 DNA sequence: TGTGCCAGCAGCGCGGGGGACAGGGTCACAGAGACCCAGTACTTC.

This clonotype was observed a handful of times. This sequence joins TRBV7-9 and TRBJ2-2; D may be TRBD2 (5 bases). CDR3 size: 17 residues. Germline V lookup: CDR1 SEHNR, CDR2 FQNEAQ (reference sequence). V was pared by 7 bases and J by 2 bases, with 20 bases between. CDR3 nucleotides: TGTGCCAGCACCAAGTGGTCGGACTCGATTAACACCGGGGAGCTGTTTTTT. Protein: CASTKWSDSINTGELFF.

V usage is TRBV7-9 and J usage is TRBJ2-3; TRBD2 matches at 11 bases. In germline, CDR1 is SEHNR, CDR2 FQNEAQ (reference sequence). The V and J ends lost 5 bases and 5 bases, in that order; junction bases with no gene match: 6. The CDR3 is made up of 15 amino acids. DNA for the CDR3: TGTGCCAGCAGCGGACTAGCGGGCCTATTAGATACGCAGTATTTT. It translates to CASSGLAGLLDTQYF.

The chain employs TRBV7-8 and TRBJ2-6; D perhaps matches TRBD1 (5 bases). This CDR3 has 18 amino acids. Germline CDR1 SGHVS, CDR2 FQNEAQ. V lost 0 bases and J lost 0, with 12 bases in between. The CDR3 reads CASSLAGRTSSGANVLTF. CDR3 sequence (DNA): TGTGCCAGCAGCTTAGCAGGTCGGACATCCTCTGGGGCCAACGTCCTGACTTTC.

The count of this clonotype is one. The gene calls are TRBV4-1 and TRBJ1-2; D unresolved. V was clipped by 2 bases and J by 0 bases, with 13 bases between them. The CDR3 totals 16 residues. CDR1 is MGHRA and CDR2 is YSYEKL in the germline V gene. The CDR3 region has the DNA TGCGCCAGCAGCCAACACGTTAAAACCTCTAACTATGGCTACACCTTC. Encoded protein: CASSQHVKTSNYGYTF.

The chain combines TRBV28 with TRBJ1-3; tentative D call: TRBD1 (6 bases). Germline V gene lookup returns CDR1 MDHEN and CDR2 SYDVKM. Trimming stripped 6 bases from V and 4 bases from J, with 10 bases between. The CDR3 has 13 residues. The CDR3 here is CASRDRSGNTIYF. The CDR3 DNA sequence: TGTGCCAGCAGGGACAGATCAGGAAACACCATATATTTT.

This clonotype was seen many times. The rearrangement joins TRBV5-5 to TRBJ2-5, with a possible D match to TRBD2 (5 bases). The V end was cut by 4 bases, the J end by 1 base, with 11 bases between. This CDR3 spans 14 amino acids. CDR1 SGHKS and CDR2 YYEKEE come from the germline V gene (reference sequence). CDR3 region: CASSRPGSQETQYF. CDR3 nucleotide sequence: TGTGCCAGCAGCCGACCGGGGTCCCAAGAGACCCAGTACTTC.

This clonotype was counted ten times or more. The chain couples TRBV20-1 to TRBJ2-2; a weak D match, TRBD2 (6 bases). The V end lost 1 base, the J end lost 3 bases, and 9 bases lay between the germline ends. The CDR3 has 14 residues. Germline V gene data show CDR1 as DFQATT and CDR2 as SNEGSKA (reference sequence). This CDR3 reads CSARVGEDTGELFF. The CDR3 coding sequence is TGCAGTGCTAGAGTAGGGGAGGACACCGGGGAGCTGTTTTTT.

This chain connects TRBV2 to TRBJ1-4; the D gene is possibly TRBD1 (6 bases). Germline V gives CDR1 SNHLY, CDR2 FYNNEI. There are 14 residues in the CDR3. Trimming took off 7 bases at V and 3 bases at J, with 12 bases between the two ends. This CDR3 reads CASTRGRANEKLFF. The CDR3 DNA is TGTGCCAGCACCCGGGGGCGGGCTAATGAAAAACTGTTTTTT.